The clone carrying this T cell receptor (beta chain) has only one observation. The antigen remains unidentified. A much larger clone is a single base away; this may be a read error. One entry per CDR3 protein results from TCRdb running MiXCR on the 5' RACE reads. This table has 1.5 million to 2 million distinct CDR3 sequences, under 35% appearing once. This specimen belongs to a study of identical twins. Study-level findings and limits: Partly confounded zero-insertion analyses could result from invariant MAIT and iNKT cells.

The TCR comes from a newborn girl in good health. Input material: cord blood.

The CDR3 coding sequence is TGTGCCAGCAGTGGAGTTGCGGGATCCCGTTATAGCACAGATACGCAGTATTTT. As protein: CASSGVAGSRYSTDTQYF. The chain is built from TRBV25-1 and TRBJ2-3, with D maybe TRBD2 (6 bases). This CDR3 contains 18 residues. V lost 4 bases and J 0 bases, leaving 20 bases between the germline ends. Per the germline V gene, CDR1 is MGHDK and CDR2 is SYGVNS.